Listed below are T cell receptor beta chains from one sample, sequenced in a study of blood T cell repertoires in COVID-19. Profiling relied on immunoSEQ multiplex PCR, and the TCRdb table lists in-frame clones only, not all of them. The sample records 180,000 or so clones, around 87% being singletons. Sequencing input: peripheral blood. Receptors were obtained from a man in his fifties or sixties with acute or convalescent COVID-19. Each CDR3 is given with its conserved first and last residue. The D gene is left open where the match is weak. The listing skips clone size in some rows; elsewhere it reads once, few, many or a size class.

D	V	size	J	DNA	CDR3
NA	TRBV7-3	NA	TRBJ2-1	TGTGCCAGCAGCCCGACAGGGACTTACTACAATGAGCAGTTCTTC	CASSPTGTYYNEQFF
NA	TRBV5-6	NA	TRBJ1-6	TGTGCCAGCAGCTTGGGGGAGGATTCACCCCTCCACTTT	CASSLGEDSPLHF
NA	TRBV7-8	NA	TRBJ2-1	TGTGCCAGCAGCCGAGCCCAGGGCTACAATGAGCAGTTCTTC	CASSRAQGYNEQFF
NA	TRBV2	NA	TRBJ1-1	TGTGCCGGGGCGGCCATTTCTTGGAACACTGAAGCTTTCTTT	CAGAAISWNTEAFF
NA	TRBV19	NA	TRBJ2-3	TGTGCCAGTGCTGACAGTGCCACAGATACGCAGTATTTT	CASADSATDTQYF
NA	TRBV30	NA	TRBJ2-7	TGTGCCTGGAGTCAACTAGCAGGACTCTACGAGCAGTACTTC	CAWSQLAGLYEQYF
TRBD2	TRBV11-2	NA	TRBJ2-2	TGTGCCAGCAGCTTAGTGGGCGGGAGGATCACCGGGGAGCTGTTTTTT	CASSLVGGRITGELFF
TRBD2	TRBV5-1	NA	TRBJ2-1	TGCGCCAGCAGCTCCCGAGCGGGGGGGAGGAACAATGAGCAGTTCTTC	CASSSRAGGRNNEQFF
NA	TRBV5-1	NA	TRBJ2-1	TGCGCCAGCAGCTTGGCGCAGAACTCCTACAATGAGCAGTTCTTC	CASSLAQNSYNEQFF
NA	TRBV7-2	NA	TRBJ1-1	TGTGCCAGCAGCTTAGATGGGGGGTTCACTGAAGCTTTCTTT	CASSLDGGFTEAFF
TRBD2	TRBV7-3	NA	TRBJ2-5	TGTGCCAGCAGCTTAGCTAGCGGGAGCGGTTTAGAGACCCAGTACTTC	CASSLASGSGLETQYF
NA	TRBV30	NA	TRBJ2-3	TGTGCCTGGAGGAGGGGGAGGGCCGGAGATACGCAGTATTTT	CAWRRGRAGDTQYF
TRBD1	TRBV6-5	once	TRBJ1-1	TGTGCCAGCAGCAGGGGACAGGGGGCGAACACTGAAGCTTTCTTT	CASSRGQGANTEAFF
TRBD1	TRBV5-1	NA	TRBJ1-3	TGCGCCAGCAGCTCTAGGACAGGGCCCAGCTCTGGAAACACCATATATTTT	CASSSRTGPSSGNTIYF
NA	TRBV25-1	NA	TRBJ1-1	TGTGCCAGCTCGCCAGTCGGGGGCACTGAAGCTTTCTTT	CASSPVGGTEAFF
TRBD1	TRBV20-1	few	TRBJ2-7	TGCAGTGCTAGTAGAGCCGGGACAGTCCCCTCGTACGAGCAGTACTTC	CSASRAGTVPSYEQYF
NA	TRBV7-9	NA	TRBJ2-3	TGTGCCAGCAGCTTACAGGGGGATACGCAGTATTTT	CASSLQGDTQYF
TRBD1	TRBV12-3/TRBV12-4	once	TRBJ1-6	TGTGCCAGCGGCCGACAGGGTTATTCACCCCTCCACTTT	CASGRQGYSPLHF
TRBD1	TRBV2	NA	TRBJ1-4	TGTGCCAGCAGCGGAGGGGACAGCCTTGTGTTTTTT	CASSGGDSLVFF
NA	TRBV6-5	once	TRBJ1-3	TGTGCCAGCATCCGGCGGGGGAGCTCTGGAAACACCATATATTTT	CASIRRGSSGNTIYF
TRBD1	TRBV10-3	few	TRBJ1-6	TGTGCCATCAGTGAGGGACAGGGATTAAGCTCCTATAATTCACCCCTCCACTTT	CAISEGQGLSSYNSPLHF
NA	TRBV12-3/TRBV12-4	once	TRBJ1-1	TGTGCCAGCAGTTTCGGGGTTGGGACTGAAGCTTTCTTT	CASSFGVGTEAFF
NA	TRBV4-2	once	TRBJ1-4	TGTGCCAGCAGCCAAGAGTTTAGGCAGGTAGGGGCTGAAAAACTGTTTTTT	CASSQEFRQVGAEKLFF
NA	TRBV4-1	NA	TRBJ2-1	TGCGCCAGCAGCCAAGATCAGCGCCTCCGGTTCTTC	CASSQDQRLRFF
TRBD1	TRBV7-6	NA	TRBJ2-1	TGTGCCAGCAGCCCTATTTTAGGGGGCATCTATGAGCAGTTCTTC	CASSPILGGIYEQFF
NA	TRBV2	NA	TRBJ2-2	TGTGCCAGCAGTCACGAGGCCCTTACCGGGGAGCTGTTTTTT	CASSHEALTGELFF
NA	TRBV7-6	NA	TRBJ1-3	TGTGCCAGCAGCTTAATGACAGGCAACTCTGGAAACACCATATATTTT	CASSLMTGNSGNTIYF
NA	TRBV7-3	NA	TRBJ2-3	TGTGCCAGCAGCCCGCTGGCGGCTGCTAGCACAGATACGCAGTATTTT	CASSPLAAASTDTQYF
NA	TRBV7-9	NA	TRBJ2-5	TGTGCCAGCAGCCCGCCCCCAGGGGGGGAGACCCAGTACTTC	CASSPPPGGETQYF
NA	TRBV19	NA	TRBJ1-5	TGTGCCAGTTCCGGAGATTGGGTGTATCAGCCCCAGCATTTT	CASSGDWVYQPQHF
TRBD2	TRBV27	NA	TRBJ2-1	TGTGCCAGCAGTTCCGGACTAGCGGGGGACAATGAGCAGTTCTTC	CASSSGLAGDNEQFF
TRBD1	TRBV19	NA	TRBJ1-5	TGTGCCAGTAGTACTTGGGACAGCCCTCATCAGCCCCAGCATTTT	CASSTWDSPHQPQHF
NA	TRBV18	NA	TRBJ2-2	TGTGCCAGCTCACCAAGGAGGGTTGACGCCGGGGAGCTGTTTTTT	CASSPRRVDAGELFF